This TCR beta chain was profiled in a study of cytomegalovirus exposure and HLA in healthy donors. The length of the CDR3 is 14 residues. V was trimmed by 2 bases and J by 6 bases, leaving 14 bases between them. The germline V gene has CDR1 SGHDT and CDR2 YYEEEE. PCR used 60 Vbeta primers and 13 Jbeta primers. Using immunoSEQ multiplex PCR, the repertoire was profiled, and TCRdb retains in-frame clones only, with some absent. The sample shows some 91,000 clones, about 80% of them seen only once. The V gene is TRBV5-6, the J gene TRBJ1-1; D not certain. The sequenced sample consisted of PBMCs. This TCR derives from a woman aged 55-69 years in good health and CMV-seronegative. CDR3 DNA: TGTGCCAGCAGCTTCGTCCAACCGGCGGCTGAAGCTTTCTTT. Its translation is CASSFVQPAAEAFF.